A single TCR beta chain is shown here with its context. The target antigen is unknown. The authors ran a second PCR of roughly 6 to 12 cycles using a sample-barcoded 5' primer and a J-beta primer mix. TCRdb ran MiXCR on the 5' RACE reads and lists one entry per CDR3 protein. The table records about 720,000 distinct CDR3 sequences, roughly 20% of them present only once. CDR1 and CDR2 from the germline V gene are DFQATT and SNEGSKA (reference sequence). This CDR3 spans 17 amino acids. V gave up 4 bases and J gave up 0 bases; unmatched junction bases: 11. This specimen belongs to a study of blood T cells in healthy people across ages. Points from the study as a whole: When set beside aged donors, long-lived donors presented more naive CD4+ cells and higher diversity. Per-million-T-cell TCR beta diversity fell roughly linearly with age. The study could not conclusively compare naive and antigen-experienced cells, given its unsorted PBMCs.

Sequenced sample: blood. The receptor was isolated from a man aged 70 or older in good health. The chain has TRBV20-1 and TRBJ2-5; TRBD2 aligns across 10 bases. CDR3 bases: TGCAGTGCTAAAGTGCTAGCGGGGGCCTTGTACCAAGAGACCCAGTACTTC. Encoded protein: CSAKVLAGALYQETQYF.